The 18 T cell receptor beta chains below come from one sample, sequenced in a study of shared clonotypes between healthy human individuals. The protocol was immunoSEQ multiplex PCR, while the TCRdb copy is restricted to in-frame clones and leaves out a portion. Of over 2,000,000 clones in the sample, 80% to 95% were seen once. Terminally differentiated effector memory CD45RA+ cells were excluded by CCR7 positive selection of CD45RO-negative cells. Sequenced sample: naive CD8+ T cells from PBMCs. These receptors came from a man younger than 35 in good health. Some clones in this sample may be carry-over from other donors' samples.

V is TRBV9 and J is TRBJ2-5; 7 nucleotides match TRBD2. The CDR3 is 16 amino acids. Trimming took 3 bases from V and 9 from J; bases not matched to a gene: 17. From germline, CDR1 is SGDLS and CDR2 YYNGEE. CDR3 DNA: TGTGCCAGCAGCGCAGGGCCGGGACTAACAAATCCCCCCCAGTACTTC. It translates to CASSAGPGLTNPPQYF.

This rearrangement joins TRBV7-9 to TRBJ2-7, with 9 bases lining up with TRBD1. Trimming at V came to 10 bases and at J to 4 bases, leaving 5 bases not matched to a gene. This CDR3 is built from 12 residues. The germline V gene has CDR1 SEHNR and CDR2 FQNEAQ (reference sequence). CDR3 DNA: TGTGCCACCTTAGGGACAGGGTACGAGCAGTACTTC. Translation gives CATLGTGYEQYF. Variable domain in full (rest from reference TRBV7-9 and TRBJ2-7): DTGVSQNPRHKITKRGQNVTFRCDPISEHNRLYWYRQTLGQGPEFLTYFQNEAQLEKSRLLSDRFSAERPKGSFSTLEIQRTEQGDSAMYLCATLGTGYEQYFGPGTRLTVT.

The chain links TRBV6-5 to TRBJ2-1; TRBD1 matches at 9 bases. This CDR3 spans 14 amino acids. V gave up 5 bases and J gave up 10 bases; unmatched junction bases: 9. Per the germline V gene, CDR1 is MNHEY and CDR2 is SVGAGI. The CDR3 DNA is TGTGCCAGCAGTCTCGGGACAGGGAGTCTAGAGCAGTTCTTC. It yields the protein CASSLGTGSLEQFF.

The J gene is TRBJ2-2, the V gene TRBV21-1; the table gives TRBD1 as D, unverified against the DNA. TRBV21-1 is annotated as a pseudogene. The CDR3 is 18 amino acids. The CDR3 sequence: CASSSQGPVVGNTGELFF. CDR3 nucleotide sequence: TGTGCCAGCAGCTCGCAGGGCCCGGTTGTGGGTAACACCGGGGAGCTGTTTTTT.

The V gene is TRBV10-3, the J gene TRBJ1-2; D remains unclear. V lost 4 bases, J lost 0 bases, and 18 bases lay in between. Germline V lookup: CDR1 ENHRY, CDR2 SYGVKD. The CDR3 length is 17 residues. DNA for the CDR3: TGTGCCATCAGTGGTCTCCGGGGAGACCGAACTAACTATGGCTACACCTTC. Amino acids: CAISGLRGDRTNYGYTF.

The genes are TRBV19 and TRBJ2-2; the match to TRBD1 covers 7 bases. Germline CDR1 and CDR2: LNHDA and SQIVND (reference sequence). The CDR3 has 15 residues. J was trimmed by 4 bases and V by 6 bases; bases with no gene match: 8. The CDR3 sequence is CASSHRGQITGELFF. The DNA of the CDR3 is TGTGCCAGTAGCCACAGGGGACAGATCACCGGGGAGCTGTTTTTT.

The J gene is TRBJ2-1, the V gene TRBV5-6; a weak D match, TRBD2 (5 bases). Trimming removed 2 bases from V and 8 bases from J, with 14 bases in between. This CDR3 is 14 amino acids long. Germline V gene data show CDR1 as SGHDT and CDR2 as YYEEEE. In DNA, the CDR3 is TGTGCCAGCAGCTTCGGACTGGCTCACGATGAGCAGTTCTTC. This encodes CASSFGLAHDEQFF.

On this clone itself: Other nucleotide sequences from this sample produce the same CDR3. This chain links TRBV19 with TRBJ2-2; the D is unclear. V was trimmed by 1 base and J by 5 bases, leaving 5 bases between them. CDR1 is LNHDA and CDR2 is SQIVND in the germline V gene (reference sequence). CDR3 length equals 13 residues. CDR3: CASSIGLTGELFF. DNA of the CDR3: TGTGCCAGTAGTATAGGTTTGACCGGGGAGCTGTTTTTT.

In this sample, this clone turned up once. V is TRBV19 and J is TRBJ2-1, with TRBD2 as a possible D gene (6 bases). CDR1 is LNHDA, CDR2 SQIVND, per germline (reference sequence). This CDR3 contains 17 residues. V lost 3 bases to trimming and J lost 8 bases, with 23 bases between them. The CDR3, as DNA: TGTGCCAGTAGTATTTATAATTCAGCGGGTTGGAACGATGAGCAGTTCTTC. Residues: CASSIYNSAGWNDEQFF. The full variable domain, with the rest looked up from reference TRBV19 and TRBJ2-1, is DGGITQSPKYLFRKEGQNVTLSCEQNLNHDAMYWYRQDPGQGLRLIYYSQIVNDFQKGDIAEGYSVSREKKESFPLTVTSAQKNPTAFYLCASSIYNSAGWNDEQFFGPGTRLTVL.

This rearrangement joins TRBV5-4 to TRBJ1-1; unclear D gene. This CDR3 comprises 17 residues. Deletions cut 2 bases from V and 1 base from J, with 18 bases between. Looked up from germline, CDR1 is SGHNT and CDR2 is YYREEE (reference sequence). In DNA form, the CDR3 reads TGTGCCAGCAGCTTCCTCGGAGCTTCCGATTGGAACACTGAAGCTTTCTTT. It specifies CASSFLGASDWNTEAFF.

With regard to this clone: Other DNA sequences in this specimen translate into the identical CDR3. CDR3 DNA sequence: TGTGCCAGCAGCCTGGGCGGGCCTGAAGCTTTCTTT. It specifies CASSLGGPEAFF. The rearrangement joins TRBV7-9 to TRBJ1-1; D gene unclear. The CDR3 is 12 residues long. The germline CDR1 and CDR2 sequences are SEHNR and FQNEAQ (reference sequence). The ends were cut back, 5 bases at V and 6 bases at J, with 10 bases in the middle.

J is TRBJ1-2 and V is TRBV19; D possibly corresponds to TRBD1 (6 bases). CDR1 and CDR2 (germline): LNHDA, SQIVND (reference sequence). The CDR3 has 14 amino acids. Trimming shortened V by 5 bases and J by 5 bases, and 15 bases separated the two germline ends. CDR3 DNA sequence: TGTGCCAGTAGTGACTGGACAGATTTTTATGGCTACACCTTC. Protein: CASSDWTDFYGYTF.

The rearrangement uses TRBV29-1 and TRBJ2-1; D might be TRBD2 (6 bases). Germline values: CDR1 SQVTM, CDR2 ANQGSEA. V was clipped by 6 bases and J by 0 bases, with 18 bases between them. This CDR3 is 16 amino acids long. CDR3 sequence: CSVSLLMRDSYNEQFF. The CDR3 DNA reads as TGCAGCGTATCTCTCCTGATGCGGGACTCCTACAATGAGCAGTTCTTC.

J is TRBJ2-1 and V is TRBV11-2; 10 nucleotides line up with TRBD2. J gave up 10 bases and V 2 bases, and 11 bases lay outside the gene matches. Germline V gene data show CDR1 as SGHAT and CDR2 as FQNNGV. CDR3 length equals 16 residues. The CDR3 DNA follows: TGTGCCAGCAGCTTAAGCGGGAGGGCTCAGTTGGGAGAGCAGTTCTTC. Translated, it gives CASSLSGRAQLGEQFF.

V is TRBV5-4 and J is TRBJ2-7, with 14 bases fitting TRBD2. The V segment lost 4 bases and the J segment 7 bases; nucleotides outside the gene matches: 10. CDR1 and CDR2 (germline): SGHNT, YYREEE (reference sequence). This CDR3 has 16 amino acids. The chain's CDR3 is CASSPTTSGRVREQYF. The CDR3 DNA is TGTGCCAGCAGCCCAACGACTAGCGGGAGGGTTCGAGAGCAGTACTTC.

A remark on this clone: The sample contains more than one DNA sequence encoding this CDR3. The V and J genes are TRBV6-5 and TRBJ2-1, with D maybe TRBD2 (5 bases). The CDR3 consists of 14 residues. The ends were cut back, 0 bases at V and 4 bases at J, with 7 bases in the middle. CDR1 and CDR2 from the germline V gene are MNHEY and SVGAGI. The CDR3 is CASSYSPGYNEQFF. CDR3 nucleotides: TGTGCCAGCAGTTACTCACCGGGATACAATGAGCAGTTCTTC.

About this clone: Other DNA variants within this sample encode the same CDR3. The chain recombines TRBV5-6 with TRBJ1-1; D gene unclear. CDR1 and CDR2 from the germline V gene are SGHDT and YYEEEE. V lost 1 base and J lost 1, with 5 bases in between. The CDR3 totals 13 residues. CDR3 residues: CASSLPGNTEAFF. The CDR3 DNA reads TGTGCCAGCAGCTTGCCAGGGAACACTGAAGCTTTCTTT.

The chain has TRBV19 and TRBJ2-7; the D is unclear. There are 13 residues in the CDR3. Trimming took off 6 bases at V and 7 bases at J, with 16 bases between the two ends. Germline CDR1 reads LNHDA; CDR2 reads SQIVND (reference sequence). This chain's CDR3 is CASSPNTLGEQYF. CDR3 sequence (DNA): TGTGCCAGTAGCCCAAATACGCTGGGAGAGCAGTACTTC.